Listed below are T cell receptor beta chains from one sample, sequenced in a study of blood T cell repertoires in COVID-19. Measured with immunoSEQ multiplex PCR; TCRdb has only the in-frame clones, and not every one. This table holds around 63,000 clones, under 85% found once. Sequencing was carried out using peripheral blood. The receptors shown here come from a woman in her 70s with acute or convalescent COVID-19. The CDR3 runs from the conserved cysteine through the conserved F or W. D genes are given only for firm matches. Not every row has a clone size; where given, it reads once, few, many or a size class.

clone_size	v_call	d_call	j_call	cdr3_aa	cdr3_nt
.	TRBV21-1	.	TRBJ2-7	CASSKKDNNEQYF	TGTGCCAGCAGCAAAAAGGACAACAACGAGCAGTACTTC
.	TRBV10-3	.	TRBJ2-3	CAISGDKGTDYTDTQYF	TGTGCCATCAGTGGGGATAAGGGGACGGACTACACAGATACGCAGTATTTT
.	TRBV4-2	TRBD1	TRBJ1-2	CASRQGTGAYGYTF	TGTGCCAGCAGGCAAGGGACAGGAGCCTATGGCTACACCTTC
.	TRBV12-1	.	TRBJ1-1	CASSFDRVTEAFF	TGTGCCAGCAGCTTTGACAGGGTCACTGAAGCTTTCTTT
.	TRBV5-4	.	TRBJ2-7	CASSPDVTGGWYEQYF	TGTGCCAGCAGCCCGGATGTGACGGGGGGCTGGTACGAGCAGTACTTC
.	TRBV6-5	.	TRBJ2-3	CASSIAGDTQYF	TGTGCCAGCAGTATAGCTGGAGATACGCAGTATTTT
.	TRBV9	.	TRBJ1-5	CALTAGPGNQPQHF	TGTGCCCTCACCGCGGGGCCGGGGAATCAGCCCCAGCATTTT
.	TRBV7-9	.	TRBJ2-5	CASSSRRGRETQYF	TGTGCCAGCAGCAGCCGGCGGGGAAGAGAGACCCAGTACTTC
.	TRBV28	TRBD1	TRBJ1-6	CASSSLTGENSPLHF	TGTGCCAGCAGTTCGCTGACAGGGGAAAATTCACCCCTCCACTTT
.	TRBV7-2	TRBD2	TRBJ2-1	CASSLTSGGNTGNEQFF	TGTGCCAGCAGCCTGACTAGCGGGGGCAATACTGGGAATGAGCAGTTCTTC
.	TRBV2	TRBD1	TRBJ1-4	CASRETGGNEKLFF	TGTGCCAGCAGGGAAACAGGGGGGAATGAAAAACTGTTTTTT
.	TRBV5-6	TRBD1	TRBJ2-4	CASTTHGFRTGGFKNIQYF	TGTGCCAGCACCACCCATGGTTTCAGGACAGGGGGCTTCAAAAACATTCAGTACTTC
.	TRBV4-1	TRBD1	TRBJ2-5	CASSLGQGARKRETQYF	TGCGCCAGCAGCCTGGGACAGGGGGCGCGGAAACGAGAGACCCAGTACTTC
few	TRBV28	TRBD1	TRBJ1-2	CASSTGQANYGYTF	TGTGCCAGCAGTACGGGACAGGCAAACTATGGCTACACCTTC
.	TRBV6-4	.	TRBJ2-3	CASSDSFGGVDTDTQYF	TGTGCCAGCAGTGACTCATTCGGGGGAGTGGACACAGATACGCAGTATTTT
.	TRBV3-1/TRBV3-2	.	TRBJ2-1	CASSHSFGVNEQFF	TGTGCCAGCAGCCATTCGTTCGGGGTCAATGAGCAGTTCTTC
.	TRBV24-1	.	TRBJ2-3	CATSDSGTDTQYF	TGTGCCACCAGTGACTCTGGCACAGATACGCAGTATTTT
.	TRBV28	TRBD1	TRBJ2-2	CASRTTGTGGTGELFF	TGTGCCAGCAGGACGACTGGGACAGGGGGCACCGGGGAGCTGTTTTTT
.	TRBV19	TRBD1	TRBJ2-5	CASSPGTGGLKATQYF	TGTGCCAGTAGTCCTGGGACAGGGGGCCTCAAAGCGACCCAGTACTTC
.	TRBV6-2/TRBV6-3	TRBD2	TRBJ2-5	CASSYGLAGGQETQYF	TGTGCCAGCAGTTATGGACTAGCGGGGGGTCAAGAGACCCAGTACTTC
.	TRBV28	.	TRBJ1-6	CASSPGGANSPLHF	TGTGCCAGCAGCCCCGGAGGGGCCAATTCACCCCTCCACTTT
.	TRBV7-9	.	TRBJ1-2	CASSLKGPYGYTF	TGTGCCAGCAGCTTAAAGGGGCCCTATGGCTACACCTTC
.	TRBV6-1	TRBD1	TRBJ1-1	CASSEQGAYTEAFF	TGTGCCAGCAGTGAGCAGGGGGCATACACTGAAGCTTTCTTT
.	TRBV7-9	.	TRBJ2-2	CASSLVVGGELFF	TGTGCCAGCAGCTTAGTCGTCGGCGGGGAGCTGTTTTTT
.	TRBV7-2	TRBD1	TRBJ2-6	CASTRQGASGANVLTF	TGTGCCAGCACCCGACAGGGGGCTTCTGGGGCCAACGTCCTGACTTTC
.	TRBV6-5	TRBD1	TRBJ2-1	CASSYSWQGARNEQFF	TGTGCCAGCAGTTACTCGTGGCAGGGGGCGAGGAATGAGCAGTTCTTC
.	TRBV18	TRBD1	TRBJ1-2	CASSPSSGGAPEGYTF	TGTGCCAGCTCACCCAGCTCAGGGGGCGCACCGGAAGGCTACACCTTC
.	TRBV30	TRBD2	TRBJ2-5	CAWSPKTSGGGETQYF	TGTGCCTGGAGCCCCAAGACTAGCGGGGGAGGGGAGACCCAGTACTTC
.	TRBV6-5	TRBD1	TRBJ1-5	CASTPGQGRSPQHF	TGTGCCAGCACCCCGGGACAGGGACGATCGCCCCAGCATTTT